A selection of T cell receptor beta chains follows, all from one sample in a study of T cells in Graves' hyperthyroidism and ophthalmopathy. TCRdb recomputed calls from the multiplex PCR reads with MiXCR, one row per CDR3 protein. This sample has hundreds of thousands of distinct CDR3 sequences, with roughly 15% found just once. What was sequenced was blood. The source is a man in his late teens or twenties with Graves' ophthalmopathy. The CDR3 runs from the conserved cysteine through the conserved F or W. A D gene is named only where the DNA matches it firmly. Rows give clone size only sometimes, using once, few, many, or a class for an expanded clone.

>many|TRBD2|TRBJ2-3|TRBV6-1
CASTNLAGSTDTQYF
TGTGCCAGCACGAACCTAGCGGGAAGCACAGATACGCAGTATTTT
>many|TRBD1|TRBJ1-2|TRBV5-1
CASSRGTDLYGYTF
TGCGCCAGCAGCCGAGGGACAGACCTTTATGGCTACACCTTC
>many|NA|TRBJ2-1|TRBV7-9
CASSPKLALASYNEQFF
TGTGCCAGCAGCCCCAAGCTAGCGTTAGCTTCCTACAATGAGCAGTTCTTC
>NA|NA|TRBJ2-2|TRBV30
CACPKGSWGTGELFF
TGTGCCTGCCCAAAGGGTTCCTGGGGCACCGGGGAGCTGTTTTTT
>few|TRBD1|TRBJ1-2|TRBV19
CASRPALSGGRGYTF
TGTGCCAGTAGGCCCGCGCTATCAGGGGGCAGAGGCTACACCTTC
>many|TRBD2|TRBJ2-2|TRBV11-2
CASSPGTSGDTGELFF
TGTGCCAGCAGCCCCGGGACTAGCGGGGACACCGGGGAGCTGTTTTTT
>many|NA|TRBJ1-1|TRBV6-6
CASSYSMFTRQSPAFF
TGTGCCAGCAGTTACTCGATGTTTACCAGGCAGTCTCCAGCTTTCTTT
>many|NA|TRBJ2-3|TRBV2
CASSQTGSTDTQYF
TGTGCCAGCAGCCAGACTGGGAGCACAGATACGCAGTATTTT
>many|NA|TRBJ2-5|TRBV7-2
CASSLVPRTVQETQYF
TGTGCCAGCAGCTTAGTGCCCCGGACTGTACAAGAGACCCAGTACTTC
>many|NA|TRBJ2-1|TRBV28
CASAYEADTPNEQFF
TGTGCCAGCGCCTACGAGGCGGATACCCCCAATGAGCAGTTCTTC
>NA|NA|TRBJ2-7|TRBV29-1
CSVEDISRGGAYEQYF
TGCAGCGTTGAAGATATCTCAAGGGGGGGAGCCTACGAGCAGTACTTC
>many|TRBD2|TRBJ2-7|TRBV13
CATAQGLASGDEQYF
TGTGCCACTGCGCAGGGACTAGCATCCGGTGACGAGCAGTACTTC
>few|NA|TRBJ1-1|TRBV7-2
CASSALGTEAFF
TGTGCCAGCAGCGCCCTGGGCACTGAAGCTTTCTTT
>many|NA|TRBJ1-3|TRBV29-1
CSVESGRGNTIYF
TGCAGCGTTGAATCGGGTAGGGGAAACACCATATATTTT
>many|TRBD1|TRBJ1-2|TRBV7-8
CASSPDRGRNYGYTF
TGTGCCAGCAGCCCAGACAGGGGGCGGAACTATGGCTACACCTTC
>many|TRBD1|TRBJ2-3|TRBV7-6
CASSAMGTGGDFPTADTQYF
TGTGCCAGCAGCGCAATGGGGACAGGGGGCGATTTCCCCACTGCCGATACGCAGTATTTT
>many|TRBD1|TRBJ2-7|TRBV5-1
CASRGQGETYEQYF
TGCGCCAGCAGAGGACAGGGGGAAACTTACGAGCAGTACTTC
>few|NA|TRBJ2-7|TRBV5-6
CASTLPGESYEQYF
TGTGCCAGCACCCTACCCGGGGAATCCTACGAGCAGTACTTC
>many|TRBD2|TRBJ2-5|TRBV20-1
CSALGGLAASGDQYF
TGCAGTGCCCTCGGGGGACTAGCGGCCTCGGGTGACCAGTACTTC
>few|NA|TRBJ2-2|TRBV9
CASSVAGAGTGELFF
TGTGCCAGCAGCGTAGCGGGGGCGGGCACCGGGGAGCTGTTTTTT
>many|TRBD2|TRBJ2-3|TRBV7-2
CASSRTSWSDTQYF
TGTGCCAGCAGCCGGACTAGTTGGTCAGATACGCAGTATTTT
>NA|NA|TRBJ2-7|TRBV7-9
CASSSNRGRSSYEQYF
TGTGCCAGCAGTTCGAATAGAGGACGAAGCTCCTACGAGCAGTACTTC
>many|TRBD2|TRBJ2-1|TRBV5-1
CASSLSSGGANEQFF
TGCGCCAGCAGCTTGAGTAGCGGGGGGGCAAATGAGCAGTTCTTC
>many|NA|TRBJ2-1|TRBV6-1
CASSDRFVLGRQFF
TGTGCCAGCAGTGACCGGTTCGTCTTAGGACGTCAGTTCTTC
>many|NA|TRBJ1-1|TRBV12-3/TRBV12-4
CASSPGHLGTEAFF
TGTGCCAGCAGTCCCGGACACCTGGGCACTGAAGCTTTCTTT
>few|NA|TRBJ1-2|TRBV19
CASQKGQTSGYTF
TGTGCCAGCCAAAAAGGACAGACTAGTGGCTACACCTTC
>NA|TRBD2|TRBJ2-5|TRBV7-2
CASRLAGGRETQYF
TGTGCCAGCAGACTAGCGGGAGGGCGGGAGACCCAGTACTTC
>few|NA|TRBJ1-2|TRBV19
CASSRGDPLYGYTF
TGTGCCAGTAGTAGGGGGGACCCTCTCTATGGCTACACCTTC
>many|TRBD2|TRBJ2-1|TRBV20-1
CSAEEVSGGWEQFF
TGCAGTGCTGAGGAGGTTAGCGGGGGGTGGGAGCAGTTCTTC
>many|NA|TRBJ2-7|TRBV7-6
CASSVGDYEQYF
TGTGCCAGCAGTGTTGGGGACTACGAGCAGTACTTC
>NA|TRBD2|TRBJ2-2|TRBV9
CASSVYTGGNTGELFF
TGTGCCAGCAGCGTATATACGGGAGGGAACACCGGGGAGCTGTTTTTT
>many|NA|TRBJ1-1|TRBV18
CASSPQLTMNTEAFF
TGTGCCAGCTCCCCTCAGTTGACCATGAACACTGAAGCTTTCTTT
>many|TRBD2|TRBJ2-5|TRBV7-2
CASRKGVAGEQETQYF
TGTGCCAGCAGGAAAGGGGTAGCGGGGGAACAAGAGACCCAGTACTTC
>few|NA|TRBJ2-2|TRBV9
CASSVGSHTGELFF
TGTGCCAGCAGCGTTGGGAGCCACACCGGGGAGCTGTTTTTT
>NA|NA|TRBJ1-1|TRBV14
CASSPWGVSEAFF
TGTGCCAGCAGCCCTTGGGGGGTTTCTGAAGCTTTCTTT
>many|TRBD1|TRBJ1-5|TRBV10-3
CAISGNTGTGPGQPQHF
TGTGCCATCAGCGGTAATACCGGGACAGGGCCCGGTCAGCCCCAGCATTTT
>NA|NA|TRBJ2-1|TRBV10-1
CASTTGLDFGEQFF
TGCGCCAGCACCACGGGTTTAGACTTTGGTGAGCAGTTCTTC
>many|TRBD1|TRBJ1-5|TRBV7-9
CASSEGTGFGQPQHF
TGTGCCAGCAGCGAGGGGACAGGGTTCGGGCAGCCCCAGCATTTT
>many|TRBD2|TRBJ2-1|TRBV5-8
CASNRLAGSEQFF
TGTGCCAGCAATCGACTAGCGGGATCGGAGCAGTTCTTC
>few|TRBD1|TRBJ1-2|TRBV29-1
CSVSVGQGANYGYTF
TGCAGCGTTTCAGTGGGACAGGGGGCAAACTATGGCTACACCTTC
>many|NA|TRBJ1-2|TRBV4-2
CASSPRREHYGYTF
TGTGCCAGCAGCCCCCGTCGCGAGCACTATGGCTACACCTTC
>few|NA|TRBJ2-3|TRBV6-5
CASRPSGATDTQYF
TGTGCCAGCAGGCCCTCAGGGGCCACAGATACGCAGTATTTT
>NA|NA|TRBJ2-1|TRBV19
CASSIFPISSYNEQFF
TGTGCCAGTAGTATATTCCCGATAAGCTCCTACAATGAGCAGTTCTTC
>NA|NA|TRBJ2-2|TRBV20-1
CSARGWTGELFF
TGCAGTGCACGGGGGTGGACCGGGGAGCTGTTTTTT
>few|TRBD2|TRBJ2-7|TRBV6-1
CASRAGLAGPYEQYF
TGTGCCAGCAGAGCGGGACTAGCGGGCCCCTACGAGCAGTACTTC
>many|NA|TRBJ1-1|TRBV3-1
CASSGRGFTEAFF
TGTGCCAGCAGCGGAAGGGGTTTCACTGAAGCTTTCTTT
>NA|NA|TRBJ2-5|TRBV5-1
CASRLAGSTGVQETQYF
TGCGCCAGCAGACTGGCGGGATCAACAGGGGTACAAGAGACCCAGTACTTC
>NA|NA|TRBJ1-2|TRBV12-3/TRBV12-4
CASSRTSGYGYTF
TGTGCCAGCAGTCGGACTAGCGGCTATGGCTACACCTTC
>NA|NA|TRBJ2-3|TRBV19
CASSPTHRDPSTDTQYF
TGTGCCAGTAGTCCCACCCACCGGGACCCTAGCACAGATACGCAGTATTTT
>NA|NA|TRBJ2-4|TRBV7-2
CASRPRDGPIAKNIQYF
TGTGCCAGCAGACCCCGGGACGGACCCATAGCCAAAAACATTCAGTACTTC
>many|TRBD1|TRBJ1-4|TRBV2
CANQGETNEKLFF
TGTGCCAACCAGGGGGAAACTAATGAAAAACTGTTTTTT
>few|TRBD1|TRBJ1-6|TRBV19
CASRGTGGEANSPLHF
TGTGCCAGTAGGGGGACAGGAGGAGAGGCTAATTCACCCCTCCACTTT
>NA|NA|TRBJ2-5|TRBV20-1
CSAPTDSRAFKETQYF
TGCAGTGCTCCAACCGATTCCCGGGCCTTTAAAGAGACCCAGTACTTC
>NA|NA|TRBJ1-5|TRBV6-2/TRBV6-3
CASCSCFRVPNQPQHF
TGTGCCAGCTGTAGTTGTTTCAGAGTCCCCAATCAGCCCCAGCATTTT
>many|NA|TRBJ2-3|TRBV11-2
CASRLISGYTDTQYF
TGTGCCAGCAGACTTATTAGCGGATACACAGATACGCAGTATTTT
>many|NA|TRBJ1-2|TRBV11-3
CASSAGQSPYGYTF
TGTGCCAGCAGCGCCGGACAGTCGCCATATGGCTACACCTTC
>few|NA|TRBJ1-5|TRBV7-8
CASSLARYSNQPQHF
TGTGCCAGCAGCTTAGCCCGGTATAGCAATCAGCCCCAGCATTTT
>NA|NA|TRBJ1-3|TRBV6-1
CASIPWGSGSGNTIYF
TGTGCCAGCATCCCCTGGGGGTCAGGGTCTGGAAACACCATATATTTT
>many|TRBD2|TRBJ2-2|TRBV6-5
CASSFSGENTGELFF
TGTGCCAGCAGTTTCAGCGGGGAGAACACCGGGGAGCTGTTTTTT
>NA|TRBD2|TRBJ2-1|TRBV11-3
CASSWPSTAGGFDNEQFF
TGTGCCAGCAGCTGGCCCTCCACAGCGGGGGGTTTTGACAATGAGCAGTTCTTC